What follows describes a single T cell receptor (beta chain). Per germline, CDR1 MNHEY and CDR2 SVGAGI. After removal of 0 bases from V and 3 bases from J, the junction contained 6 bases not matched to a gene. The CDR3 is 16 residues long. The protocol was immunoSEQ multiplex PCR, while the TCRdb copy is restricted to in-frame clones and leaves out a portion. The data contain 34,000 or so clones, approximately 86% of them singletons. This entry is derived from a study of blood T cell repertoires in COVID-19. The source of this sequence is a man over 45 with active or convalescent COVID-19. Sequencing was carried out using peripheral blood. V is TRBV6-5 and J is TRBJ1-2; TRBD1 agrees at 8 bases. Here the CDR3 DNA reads TGTGCCAGCAGTTACTCGACCCCAGGGGGCGACTATGGCTACACCTTC. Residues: CASSYSTPGGDYGYTF.